One sample yielded the 3 T cell receptor beta chains listed below, sequenced in a study of blood T cell repertoires in COVID-19. Measured with immunoSEQ multiplex PCR; TCRdb has only the in-frame clones, and not every one. The sample carries approximately 160,000 clones, roughly 88% recorded once. The specimen sequenced was peripheral blood. The source of these receptors is a man in his 60s who had recovered from COVID-19.

The chain uses TRBV7-9 and TRBJ1-1, with D tentatively TRBD1 (6 bases). The CDR3 totals 13 residues. V was clipped by 6 bases and J by 5 bases, with 13 bases between them. CDR1 SEHNR and CDR2 FQNEAQ come from the germline V gene (reference sequence). The CDR3: CASSQEGGTEAFF. CDR3 in DNA: TGTGCCAGCAGTCAAGAAGGGGGAACTGAAGCTTTCTTT. The variable domain in full, completed from reference TRBV7-9 and TRBJ1-1, reads DTGVSQNPRHKITKRGQNVTFRCDPISEHNRLYWYRQTLGQGPEFLTYFQNEAQLEKSRLLSDRFSAERPKGSFSTLEIQRTEQGDSAMYLCASSQEGGTEAFFGQGTRLTVV.

This clone is a singleton in its sample. The chain has TRBV6-2 or TRBV6-3 and TRBJ2-7; 10 bases match TRBD1. In germline, CDR1 is MNHEY, CDR2 SVGEGT. This CDR3 has 14 amino acids. The V segment lost 5 bases and the J segment 4 bases; nucleotides outside the gene matches: 5. The CDR3 bases are TGTGCCAGCAGTCCCCCGGGACAGGGGTACGAGCAGTACTTC. Its protein product is CASSPPGQGYEQYF.

In regard to this clone: At the DNA level, this CDR3 is encoded by other sequences in the same sample as well. The chain links TRBV12-3 or TRBV12-4 to TRBJ1-1, with TRBD1 matching over 9 bases. There are 13 residues in the CDR3. The junction had 5 bases not matched to a gene; V was cut back by 6 bases and J by 6 bases. The chain's CDR3 is CASSTDRGAEAFF. The CDR3 nucleotides read TGTGCCAGCAGCACGGACAGGGGCGCTGAAGCTTTCTTT.